This T cell receptor (beta chain) was observed in a study of blood T cells in healthy people across ages. The V and J ends lost 5 bases and 5 bases respectively, with 15 bases between them. The CDR3 extends over 15 amino acids. In this sample, this clonotype turned up a few times. A sample-barcoded 5' primer and a J-beta primer mix were used in a second PCR of roughly 6 to 11 cycles. TCRdb passed the 5' RACE reads through MiXCR, listing each CDR3 protein once. The table shows just under 550,000 distinct CDR3 sequences, with under 30% occurring only once. These data were also filed under a second study, of T cells of mothers and their children.

The chain carries TRBV12-3 or TRBV12-4 and TRBJ2-2, with D tentatively TRBD1 (6 bases). This receptor was obtained from a boy between 10 and 17 years old in good health. The sequenced material came from blood. CDR3 nucleotides: TGTGCCAGCAGTACCCATCCAGGGGAGACCGGGGAGCTGTTTTTT. Protein sequence: CASSTHPGETGELFF.